This T cell receptor (beta chain) was sequenced for a study of control samples from healthy donors and cancer patients (TCRdb year 2020). CDR1 DFQATT and CDR2 SNEGSKA are derived from the germline V gene (reference sequence). Including the terminal cysteine and phenylalanine, the CDR3 comprises 11 residues. Solely the CDR3 DNA is kept, with 33 bases framed from the first base. At the junction V is shortened by 6 bases and J by 5 bases, with 10 bases in between. Concerning this clone itself: Its antigen is not yet known. No base quality values were provided; no much bigger clone lies one nucleotide off.

The method was the immunoSEQ multiplex PCR assay. The immuneACCESS repertoire file appears here via TCRdb, limited to in-frame rearrangements. These files lack a portion of the clones; in checked studies, under half of the deficit traces to unresolved V genes, and the cause of the others is not known. The table for this sample lists approximately 94,000 clones; 80% to 95% of them were counted only once. Clones ranked in the top ten supply 0.92% of the sample. The source of this sequence is a woman between 25 and 40 years old in good health. The sample comprised blood. This receptor chain uses TRBV20-1 and TRBJ2-5, with no confident D gene call. The DNA sequence is given as TGCAGTGCCTCAATCGGTGAGACCCAGTACTTC. This translates into CSASIGETQYF.